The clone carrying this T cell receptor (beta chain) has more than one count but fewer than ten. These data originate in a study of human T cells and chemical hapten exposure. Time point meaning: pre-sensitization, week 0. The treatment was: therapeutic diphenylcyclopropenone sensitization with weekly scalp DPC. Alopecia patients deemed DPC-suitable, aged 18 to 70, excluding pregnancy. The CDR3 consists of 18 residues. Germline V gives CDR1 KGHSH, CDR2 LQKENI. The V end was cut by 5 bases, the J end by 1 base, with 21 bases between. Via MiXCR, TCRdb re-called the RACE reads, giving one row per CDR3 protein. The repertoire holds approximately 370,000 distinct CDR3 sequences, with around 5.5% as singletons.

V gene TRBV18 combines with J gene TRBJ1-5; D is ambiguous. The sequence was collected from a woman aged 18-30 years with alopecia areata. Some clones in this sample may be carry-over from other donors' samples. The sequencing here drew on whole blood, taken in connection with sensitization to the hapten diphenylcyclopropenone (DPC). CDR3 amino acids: CASSLMNMGSGSNQPQHF. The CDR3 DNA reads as TGTGCCAGCTCATTAATGAATATGGGATCGGGAAGCAATCAGCCCCAGCATTTT. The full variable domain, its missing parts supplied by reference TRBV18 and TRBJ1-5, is NAGVMQNPRHLVRRRGQEARLRCSPMKGHSHVYWYRQLPEEGLKFMVYLQKENIIDESGMPKERFSAEFPKEGPSILRIQQVVRGDSAAYFCASSLMNMGSGSNQPQHFGDGTRLSIL.